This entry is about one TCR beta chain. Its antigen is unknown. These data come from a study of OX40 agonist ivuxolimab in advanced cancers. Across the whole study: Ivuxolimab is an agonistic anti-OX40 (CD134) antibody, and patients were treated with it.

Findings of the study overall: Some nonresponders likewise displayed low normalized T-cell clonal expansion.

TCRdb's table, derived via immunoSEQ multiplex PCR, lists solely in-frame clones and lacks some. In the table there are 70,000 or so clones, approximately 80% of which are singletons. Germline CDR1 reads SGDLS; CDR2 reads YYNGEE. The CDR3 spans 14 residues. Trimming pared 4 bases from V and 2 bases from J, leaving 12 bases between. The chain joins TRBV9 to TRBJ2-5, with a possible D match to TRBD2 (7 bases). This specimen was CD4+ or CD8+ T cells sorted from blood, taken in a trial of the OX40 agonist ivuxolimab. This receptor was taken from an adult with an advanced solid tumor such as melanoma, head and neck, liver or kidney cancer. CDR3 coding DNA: TGTGCCAGCAGCTCGCGGGGGCTTCAAGAGACCCAGTACTTC. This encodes CASSSRGLQETQYF.